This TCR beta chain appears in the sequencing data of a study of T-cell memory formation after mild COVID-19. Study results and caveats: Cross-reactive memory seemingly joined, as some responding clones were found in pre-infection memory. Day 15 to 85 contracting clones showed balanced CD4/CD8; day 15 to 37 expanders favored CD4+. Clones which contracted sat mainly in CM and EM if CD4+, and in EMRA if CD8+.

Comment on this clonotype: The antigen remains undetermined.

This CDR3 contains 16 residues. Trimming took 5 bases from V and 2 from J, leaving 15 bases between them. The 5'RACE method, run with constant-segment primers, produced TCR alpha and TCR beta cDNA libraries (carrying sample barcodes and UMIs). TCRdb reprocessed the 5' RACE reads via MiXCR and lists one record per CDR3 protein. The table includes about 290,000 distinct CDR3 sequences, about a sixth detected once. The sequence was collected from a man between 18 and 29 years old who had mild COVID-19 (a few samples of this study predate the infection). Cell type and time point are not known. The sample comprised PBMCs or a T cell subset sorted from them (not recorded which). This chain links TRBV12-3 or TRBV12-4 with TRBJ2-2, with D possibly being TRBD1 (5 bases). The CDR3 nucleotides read TGTGCCAGCAGTCCAGGGCGGTCTTCTAACACCGGGGAGCTGTTTTTT. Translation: CASSPGRSSNTGELFF.